The 24 T cell receptor beta chains given below trace back to one sample, sequenced in a study of control samples from healthy donors and cancer patients. Repertoires were generated with immunoSEQ multiplex PCR, while TCRdb's copy carries only in-frame clones and drops some. This sample carries 150,000 to 200,000 clones, 90% of them seen once, and the ten largest clones take just over 1.4%. What was sequenced was blood. The receptor set was obtained from a woman between 45 and 60 years old in good health.

V is TRBV4-2 and J is TRBJ1-6; weak D call: TRBD1 (5 bases). Germline CDR1 and CDR2: LGHNA and YNFKEQ. The CDR3 sequence is 15 residues long. Between the trimmed V and J ends, which lost 0 bases and 6 bases, there was a span of 9 bases. Here the CDR3 reads CASSQDRGPNSPLHF. The CDR3 bases are TGTGCCAGCAGCCAAGATAGGGGTCCTAATTCACCCCTCCACTTT.

The chain is built from TRBV18 and TRBJ1-1; no definite D call. With 3 bases removed from V and 1 base from J, the gap between germline ends came to 12 bases. Germline CDR1 KGHSH, CDR2 LQKENI. The CDR3 spans 15 residues. CDR3 DNA sequence: TGTGCCAGCTCACCGAAGCGACGGGCGAACACTGAAGCTTTCTTT. This sequence encodes CASSPKRRANTEAFF.

The DNA of the CDR3 is TGTGCCAGCAGTCGACAGGGGGCGAACTACGAGCAGTACTTC. Translating it yields CASSRQGANYEQYF. This chain links TRBV6-2 or TRBV6-3 with TRBJ2-7; 10 bases fit TRBD1. The germline CDR1 and CDR2 sequences are MNHEY and SVGEGT. CDR3 size: 14 residues. V was pared by 5 bases and J by 3 bases, with 4 bases of the junction left unmatched.

This chain connects TRBV4-3 to TRBJ2-3, with 7 nucleotides matching TRBD2. The junction had 3 bases not matched to a gene; V was cut back by 0 bases and J by 6 bases. CDR1 and CDR2 (germline): LGHNA, YSLEER. The CDR3 is 14 residues long. Here the CDR3 reads CASSQDLGGDTQYF. The CDR3 DNA follows: TGCGCCAGCAGCCAAGATCTGGGAGGGGATACGCAGTATTTT.

V gene TRBV9 combines with J gene TRBJ2-7; 7 bases are shared with TRBD1. Per the germline V gene, CDR1 is SGDLS and CDR2 is YYNGEE. The CDR3 is 16 amino acids. Trimming took 3 bases from V and 3 from J; bases not matched to a gene: 12. CDR3 sequence (DNA): TGTGCCAGCAGCGCATTAAACCGGGACAGCTACTACGAGCAGTACTTC. It codes for CASSALNRDSYYEQYF.

To note about this clone: Other DNA sequences in the same sample also yield this CDR3. The CDR3 reads CASSLGRGTYNEQFF. The CDR3 bases are TGTGCCAGCAGCCTCGGTAGGGGCACCTACAATGAGCAGTTCTTC. The chain is built from TRBV7-9 and TRBJ2-1; possibly TRBD1 for D (5 bases). This CDR3 contains 15 residues. The V gene's germline CDR1 is SEHNR and CDR2 FQNEAQ (reference sequence). V was pared by 5 bases and J by 2 bases, with 13 bases between.

The rearrangement links TRBV6-2 or TRBV6-3 to TRBJ2-7, with 7 bases matching TRBD1. Unmatched junction bases numbered 8, after V lost 4 bases and J lost 5 bases. The CDR3 totals 14 residues. Looked up from germline, CDR1 is MNHEY and CDR2 is SVGEGT. The CDR3 sequence is CASSSSTGFHEQYF. Here the CDR3 DNA reads TGTGCCAGCAGTTCATCGACAGGGTTCCACGAGCAGTACTTC.

V gene TRBV21-1 combines with J gene TRBJ1-2. TRBV21-1 is a listed pseudogene. CDR3 length: 15 amino acids. CDR3 amino acids: CASSKESHCSDGYTF. The CDR3 nucleotides are TGTGCCAGCAGCAAAGAGTCTCATTGTTCTGACGGCTACACCTTC.

This sequence joins TRBV28 and TRBJ2-7; D is ambiguous. CDR3 length: 14 residues. Trimming took off 5 bases at V and 2 bases at J, with 13 bases between the two ends. The germline gives CDR1 MDHEN, CDR2 SYDVKM. The CDR3 DNA follows: TGTGCCAGCAGTACATCGACGCTGGCCTACGAGCAGTACTTC. It translates to CASSTSTLAYEQYF.

V usage is TRBV5-4 and J usage is TRBJ2-5, with 8 bases fitting TRBD1. The germline V gene has CDR1 SGHNT and CDR2 YYREEE (reference sequence). Trimming at V came to 6 bases and at J to 1 base, leaving 2 bases not matched to a gene. The CDR3 runs 13 residues. CDR3 protein: CASTQGAQETQYF. The CDR3, as DNA: TGTGCCAGCACCCAGGGGGCCCAAGAGACCCAGTACTTC.

The V gene is TRBV19, the J gene TRBJ2-7; 7 bases match TRBD2. The CDR3 extends over 13 amino acids. Germline trimming cut 6 bases from V and 1 base from J; bases unmatched to any gene: 3. Germline values: CDR1 LNHDA, CDR2 SQIVND (reference sequence). The CDR3 bases are TGTGCCAGTAGCTCGGGGGGTTCCTACGAGCAGTACTTC. Its protein product is CASSSGGSYEQYF. Variable domain in full (rest from reference TRBV19 and TRBJ2-7): DGGITQSPKYLFRKEGQNVTLSCEQNLNHDAMYWYRQDPGQGLRLIYYSQIVNDFQKGDIAEGYSVSREKKESFPLTVTSAQKNPTAFYLCASSSGGSYEQYFGPGTRLTVT.

The chain is built from TRBV9 and TRBJ2-3; D not certain. Trimming shortened V by 0 bases and J by 5 bases, and 7 bases separated the two germline ends. CDR1 SGDLS and CDR2 YYNGEE come from the germline V gene. This CDR3 spans 13 amino acids. The CDR3 DNA sequence: TGTGCCAGCAGCGTAGTCACGGGAGATACGCAGTATTTT. This sequence encodes CASSVVTGDTQYF.

J is TRBJ1-2 and V is TRBV28; D possibly corresponds to TRBD1 (6 bases). The germline V gene has CDR1 MDHEN and CDR2 SYDVKM. With 6 bases removed from V and 4 bases from J, the gap between germline ends came to 12 bases. The CDR3 extends over 13 amino acids. CDR3 amino acids: CASSRGGLYGYTF. CDR3 nucleotide sequence: TGTGCCAGCAGCCGGGGGGGGCTCTATGGCTACACCTTC.

This clone is a singleton in its sample. This sequence joins TRBV2 and TRBJ2-1, with TRBD1 as a possible D gene (6 bases). There are 12 residues in the CDR3. Trimming cost V 6 bases and J 9 bases, with 12 bases left between them. Germline V gene data show CDR1 as SNHLY and CDR2 as FYNNEI. CDR3 bases: TGTGCCAGCAGGGGGGCTAAATCTGAGCAGTTCTTC. Encoded protein: CASRGAKSEQFF.

V is TRBV6-5 and J is TRBJ1-1; weak D call: TRBD1 (5 bases). Trimming took off 6 bases at V and 8 bases at J, with 13 bases between the two ends. This CDR3 contains 12 residues. CDR1 and CDR2 (germline): MNHEY, SVGAGI. CDR3 sequence: CASSNGAGEAFF. The DNA for the CDR3 is TGTGCCAGCAGCAACGGGGCAGGGGAAGCTTTCTTT.

The chain is built from TRBV5-6 and TRBJ2-2; a weak D match, TRBD2 (5 bases). CDR1 and CDR2 (germline): SGHDT, YYEEEE. The CDR3 covers 15 residues. The germline V and J ends were trimmed by 4 bases and 5 bases, with 15 bases remaining between them. Here the CDR3 DNA reads TGTGCCAGCAGCCGTGTCGGCGAGGGTACCGGGGAGCTGTTTTTT. This codes for CASSRVGEGTGELFF. The full variable domain, with the rest looked up from reference TRBV5-6 and TRBJ2-2, is DAGVTQSPTHLIKTRGQQVTLRCSPKSGHDTVSWYQQALGQGPQFIFQYYEEEERQRGNFPDRFSGHQFPNYSSELNVNALLLGDSALYLCASSRVGEGTGELFFGEGSRLTVL.

The rearrangement joins TRBV3-1 (or the pseudogene TRBV3-2) to TRBJ2-7; TRBD2 matches 11 bases. CDR3 length: 17 residues. V gave up 0 bases and J gave up 5 bases; unmatched junction bases: 9. The V gene's germline CDR1 is LGHDT and CDR2 YNNKEL (reference sequence). The CDR3 spells CASSQERLAGGIHEQYF. CDR3 coding DNA: TGTGCCAGCAGCCAAGAACGGCTAGCGGGGGGAATCCACGAGCAGTACTTC.

Only one count was recorded for this clone. V and J are TRBV7-9 and TRBJ1-4; no clear D gene. Trimming took off 1 base at V and 0 bases at J, with 9 bases between the two ends. The CDR3 spans 16 residues. Germline CDR1 and CDR2: SEHNR and FQNEAQ (reference sequence). DNA for the CDR3: TGTGCCAGCAGCTTAGAAGTGTTTGCAACTAATGAAAAACTGTTTTTT. It yields the protein CASSLEVFATNEKLFF.

This clone was detected only once. This chain connects TRBV5-8 to TRBJ2-1; 12 nucleotides agree with TRBD2. Germline trimming cut 4 bases from V and 6 bases from J; bases unmatched to any gene: 11. Looked up from germline, CDR1 is SGHTS and CDR2 is YDEGEE. The CDR3 has 17 amino acids. CDR3 residues: CASSPGRLAGVFNEQFF. The CDR3 nucleotides are TGTGCCAGCAGCCCGGGGCGACTAGCGGGAGTATTCAATGAGCAGTTCTTC. Complete variable domain (other parts from reference TRBV5-8 and TRBJ2-1): EAGVTQSPTHLIKTRGQQATLRCSPISGHTSVYWYQQALGLGLQFLLWYDEGEERNRGNFPPRFSGRQFPNYSSELNVNALELEDSALYLCASSPGRLAGVFNEQFFGPGTRLTVL.

V is TRBV2 and J is TRBJ2-2; 7 nucleotides agree with TRBD2. Germline CDR1 SNHLY, CDR2 FYNNEI. The length of the CDR3 is 15 residues. V gave up 2 bases and J gave up 3 bases; unmatched junction bases: 3. In nucleotides, the CDR3 is TGTGCCAGCAGTGAAAGGGGACTATACACCGGGGAGCTGTTTTTT. It codes for CASSERGLYTGELFF.

The gene calls are TRBV3-1 (or the pseudogene TRBV3-2) and TRBJ1-2, with D unresolved. Germline CDR1 reads LGHDT; CDR2 reads YNNKEL (reference sequence). V lost 2 bases and J lost 4, with 11 bases in between. The CDR3 has 14 residues. CDR3 loop: CASSQLSRRYGYTF. The CDR3 region has the DNA TGTGCCAGCAGCCAACTTTCCAGGCGCTATGGCTACACCTTC.

The gene calls are TRBV10-2 and TRBJ1-4, with D perhaps TRBD1 (6 bases). Germline assignment: CDR1 WSHSY and CDR2 SAAADI. The CDR3 is 10 amino acids. V lost 6 bases, J lost 11 bases, and 7 bases lay in between. Here the CDR3 reads CASRQGKLFF. The CDR3 DNA is TGCGCCAGCAGACAGGGCAAACTGTTTTTT.

The chain uses TRBV16 and TRBJ2-7, with D uncertain. CDR1 and CDR2 from the germline V gene are KGHSY and FQNENV. This CDR3 is 15 amino acids long. Trimming shortened V by 0 bases and J by 3 bases, and 12 bases separated the two germline ends. The CDR3 DNA reads TGTGCCAGCAGCCAATCGAGAGGTAATAACTACGAGCAGTACTTC. Translation gives CASSQSRGNNYEQYF.

J is TRBJ2-4 and V is TRBV5-8, with D possibly TRBD2 on 6 matching bases. Per germline, CDR1 SGHTS and CDR2 YDEGEE. The length of the CDR3 is 15 residues. The V end was cut by 4 bases, the J end by 0 bases, with 11 bases between. CDR3 protein: CASSIGGLAKNIQYF. The CDR3 DNA reads TGTGCCAGCAGCATTGGGGGACTAGCCAAAAACATTCAGTACTTC.